What follows describes a single T cell receptor (beta chain). Only in-frame clones appear in the TCRdb table, and some are missing; sequencing was by immunoSEQ multiplex PCR. The repertoire holds around 130,000 clones, with about 83% as singletons. The germline CDR1 and CDR2 sequences are SGHAT and FQNNGV. The CDR3 covers 14 residues. The germline V and J ends were trimmed by 6 bases and 5 bases, with 16 bases remaining between them. This sample is drawn from a study of control samples from healthy donors and cancer patients. Sequencing input: blood. This TCR was recovered from a man under 40 in good health. The V gene is TRBV11-2, the J gene TRBJ2-5; the D gene is possibly TRBD2 (6 bases). This CDR3 is CASSSAGSPETQYF. As DNA, the CDR3 is TGTGCCAGCAGTTCCGCGGGGTCACCGGAGACCCAGTACTTC.